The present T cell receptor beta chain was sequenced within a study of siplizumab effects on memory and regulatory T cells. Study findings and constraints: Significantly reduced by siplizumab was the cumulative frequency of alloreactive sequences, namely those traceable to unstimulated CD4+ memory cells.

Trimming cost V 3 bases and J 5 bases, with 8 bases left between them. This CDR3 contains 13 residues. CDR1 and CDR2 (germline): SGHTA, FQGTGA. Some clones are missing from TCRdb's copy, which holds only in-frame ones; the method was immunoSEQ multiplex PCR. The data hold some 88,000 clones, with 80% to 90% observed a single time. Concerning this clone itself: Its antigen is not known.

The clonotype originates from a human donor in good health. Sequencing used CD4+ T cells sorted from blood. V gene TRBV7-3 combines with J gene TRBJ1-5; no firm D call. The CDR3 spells CASSFSGDQPQHF. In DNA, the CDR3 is TGTGCCAGCAGCTTCTCCGGGGATCAGCCCCAGCATTTT.